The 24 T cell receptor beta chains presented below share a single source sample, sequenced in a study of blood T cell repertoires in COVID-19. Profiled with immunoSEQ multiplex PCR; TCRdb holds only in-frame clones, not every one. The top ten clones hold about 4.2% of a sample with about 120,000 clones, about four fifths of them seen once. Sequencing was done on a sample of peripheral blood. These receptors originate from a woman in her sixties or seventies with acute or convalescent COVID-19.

The CDR3, as DNA: TGTGCCAGCAGCTTTGGAGGGCCACAGGGGAACTATGGCTACACCTTC. Encoded protein: CASSFGGPQGNYGYTF. The chain joins TRBV5-4 to TRBJ1-2; 7 positions match TRBD1. Germline trimming cut 2 bases from V and 2 bases from J; bases unmatched to any gene: 9. Per the germline V gene, CDR1 is SGHNT and CDR2 is YYREEE (reference sequence). The CDR3 extends over 16 amino acids.

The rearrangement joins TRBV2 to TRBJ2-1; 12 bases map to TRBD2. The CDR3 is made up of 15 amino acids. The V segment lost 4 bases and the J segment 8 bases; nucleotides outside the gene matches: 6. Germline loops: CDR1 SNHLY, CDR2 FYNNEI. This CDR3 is CASSVLAGGTDEQFF. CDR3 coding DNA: TGTGCCAGCAGTGTACTAGCGGGGGGTACTGATGAGCAGTTCTTC.

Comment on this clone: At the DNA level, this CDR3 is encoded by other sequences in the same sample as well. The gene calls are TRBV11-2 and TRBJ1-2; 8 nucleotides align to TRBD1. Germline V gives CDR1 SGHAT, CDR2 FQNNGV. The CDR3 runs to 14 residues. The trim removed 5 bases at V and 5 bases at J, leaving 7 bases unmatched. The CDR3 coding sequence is TGTGCCAGCAGCCCCGGACAGGGAGTTTATGGCTACACCTTC. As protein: CASSPGQGVYGYTF.

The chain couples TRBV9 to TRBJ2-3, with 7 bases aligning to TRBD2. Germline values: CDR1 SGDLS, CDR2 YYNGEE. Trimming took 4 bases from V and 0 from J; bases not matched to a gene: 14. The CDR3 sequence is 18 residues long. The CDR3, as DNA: TGTGCCAGCAGCCCCACGCTATCTAGCGGACCTAGCACAGATACGCAGTATTTT. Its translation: CASSPTLSSGPSTDTQYF.

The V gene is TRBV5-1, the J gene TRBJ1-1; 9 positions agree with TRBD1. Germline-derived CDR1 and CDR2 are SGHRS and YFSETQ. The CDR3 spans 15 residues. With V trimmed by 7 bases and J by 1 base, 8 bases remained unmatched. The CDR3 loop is CASSTGQGGNTEAFF. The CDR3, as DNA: TGCGCCAGCTCTACGGGACAGGGAGGGAACACTGAAGCTTTCTTT.

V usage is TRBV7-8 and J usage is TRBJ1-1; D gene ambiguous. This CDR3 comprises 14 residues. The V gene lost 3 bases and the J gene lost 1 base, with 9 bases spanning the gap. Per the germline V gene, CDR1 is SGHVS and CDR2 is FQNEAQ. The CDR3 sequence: CASSLGSPNTEAFF. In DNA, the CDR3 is TGTGCCAGCAGCTTGGGCAGCCCGAACACTGAAGCTTTCTTT.

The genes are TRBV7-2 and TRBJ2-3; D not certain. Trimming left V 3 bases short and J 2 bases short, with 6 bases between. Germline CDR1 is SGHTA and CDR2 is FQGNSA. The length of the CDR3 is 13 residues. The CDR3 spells CASSFLDTDTQYF. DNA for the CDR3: TGTGCCAGCAGCTTCCTAGACACAGATACGCAGTATTTT.

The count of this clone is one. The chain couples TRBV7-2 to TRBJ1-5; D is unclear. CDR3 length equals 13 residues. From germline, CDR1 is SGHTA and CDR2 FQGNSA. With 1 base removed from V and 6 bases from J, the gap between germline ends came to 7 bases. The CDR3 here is CASSLGGFQPQHF. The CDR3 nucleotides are TGTGCCAGCAGCTTAGGAGGGTTTCAGCCCCAGCATTTT.

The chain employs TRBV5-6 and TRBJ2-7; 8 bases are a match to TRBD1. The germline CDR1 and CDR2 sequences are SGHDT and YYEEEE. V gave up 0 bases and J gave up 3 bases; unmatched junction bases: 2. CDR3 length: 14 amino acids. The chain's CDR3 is CASSLGGQGYEQYV. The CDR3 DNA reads TGTGCCAGCAGCTTGGGAGGACAGGGCTACGAGCAGTACGTC.

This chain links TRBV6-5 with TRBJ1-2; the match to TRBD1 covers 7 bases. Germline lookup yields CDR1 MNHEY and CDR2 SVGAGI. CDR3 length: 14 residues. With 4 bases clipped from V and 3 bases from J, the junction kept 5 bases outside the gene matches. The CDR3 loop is CASSLYRGDYGYTF. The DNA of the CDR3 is TGTGCCAGCAGTTTATACAGGGGTGACTATGGCTACACCTTC.

In nucleotides, the CDR3 is TGCGCCAGCAGCCAACCTCGGACAGGGGAGGTCTACACCTTC. Amino acids: CASSQPRTGEVYTF. This rearrangement joins TRBV4-1 to TRBJ1-2; TRBD1 matches at 9 bases. The CDR3 length is 14 residues. CDR1 MGHRA and CDR2 YSYEKL come from the germline V gene. V lost 2 bases to trimming and J lost 10 bases; unmatched junction nucleotides: 8.

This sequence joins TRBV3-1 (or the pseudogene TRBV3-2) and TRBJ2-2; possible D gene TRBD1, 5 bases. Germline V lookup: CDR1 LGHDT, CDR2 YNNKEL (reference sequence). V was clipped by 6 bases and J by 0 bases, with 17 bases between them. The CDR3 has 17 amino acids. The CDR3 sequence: CASSLRTQFANTGELFF. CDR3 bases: TGTGCCAGCAGTCTCCGGACACAGTTCGCGAACACCGGGGAGCTGTTTTTT.

CDR3 sequence reads: CASSLAFANSPLHF. CDR3 nucleotides: TGTGCCAGCAGCTTAGCTTTTGCGAATTCACCCCTCCACTTT. V gene TRBV11-3 combines with J gene TRBJ1-6; D gene unclear. The V gene's germline CDR1 is SGHNT and CDR2 YENEEA. CDR3 length equals 14 residues. The V gene lost 1 base and the J gene lost 7 bases, with 8 bases spanning the gap.

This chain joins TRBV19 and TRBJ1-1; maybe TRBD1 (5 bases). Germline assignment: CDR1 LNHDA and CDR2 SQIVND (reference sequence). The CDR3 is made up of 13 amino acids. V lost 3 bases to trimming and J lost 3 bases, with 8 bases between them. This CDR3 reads CASSIGADTEAFF. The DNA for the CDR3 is TGTGCCAGTAGTATTGGGGCGGACACTGAAGCTTTCTTT.

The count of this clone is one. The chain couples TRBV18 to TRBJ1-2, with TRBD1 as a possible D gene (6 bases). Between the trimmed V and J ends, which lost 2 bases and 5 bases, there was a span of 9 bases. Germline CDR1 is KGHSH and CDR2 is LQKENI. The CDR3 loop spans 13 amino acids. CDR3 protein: CASSPAGEYGYTF. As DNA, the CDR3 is TGTGCCAGCTCACCAGCAGGGGAATATGGCTACACCTTC.

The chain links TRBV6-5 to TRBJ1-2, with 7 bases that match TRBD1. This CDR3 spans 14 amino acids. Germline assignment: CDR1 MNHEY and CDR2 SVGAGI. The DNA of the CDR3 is TGTGCGTCAAGGGACACAGGGGAGAACTATGGCTACACCTTC. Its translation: CASRDTGENYGYTF.

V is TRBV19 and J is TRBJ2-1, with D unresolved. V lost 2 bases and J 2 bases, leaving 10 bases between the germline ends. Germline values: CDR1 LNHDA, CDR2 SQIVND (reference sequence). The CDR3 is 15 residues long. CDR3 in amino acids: CASSISASTYNEQFF. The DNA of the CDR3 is TGTGCCAGTAGTATAAGCGCCAGTACCTACAATGAGCAGTTCTTC.

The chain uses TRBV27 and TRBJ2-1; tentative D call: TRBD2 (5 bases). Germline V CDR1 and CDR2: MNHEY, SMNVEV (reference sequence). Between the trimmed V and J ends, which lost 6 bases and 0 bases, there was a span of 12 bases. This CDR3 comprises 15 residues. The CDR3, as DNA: TGTGCCAGCAGGCCTCCGGGGAGCTCCTACAATGAGCAGTTCTTC. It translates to CASRPPGSSYNEQFF.

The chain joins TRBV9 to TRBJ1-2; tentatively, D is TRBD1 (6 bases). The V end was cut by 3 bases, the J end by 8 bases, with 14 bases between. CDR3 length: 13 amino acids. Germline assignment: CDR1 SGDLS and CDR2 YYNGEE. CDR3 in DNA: TGTGCCAGCAGCGCCGAACAGGGAGTAGGCTACACCTTC. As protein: CASSAEQGVGYTF.

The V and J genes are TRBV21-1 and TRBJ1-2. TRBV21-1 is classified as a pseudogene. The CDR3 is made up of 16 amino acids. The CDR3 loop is CASSKVWEGTYYGYTF. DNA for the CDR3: TGTGCCAGCAGCAAAGTATGGGAGGGGACTTACTATGGCTACACCTTC.

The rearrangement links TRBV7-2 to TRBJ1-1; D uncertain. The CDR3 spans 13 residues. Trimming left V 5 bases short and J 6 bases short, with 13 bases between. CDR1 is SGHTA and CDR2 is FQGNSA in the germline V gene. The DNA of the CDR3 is TGTGCCAGCAGCCAGGTGCAGATCTCTGAAGCTTTCTTT. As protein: CASSQVQISEAFF.

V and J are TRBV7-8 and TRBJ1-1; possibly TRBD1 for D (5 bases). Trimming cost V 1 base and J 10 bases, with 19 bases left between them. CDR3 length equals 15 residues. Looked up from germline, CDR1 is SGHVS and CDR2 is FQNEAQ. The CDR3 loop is CASSLGPDRGGSAFF. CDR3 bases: TGTGCCAGCAGCTTAGGGCCCGATAGGGGAGGGTCAGCTTTCTTT. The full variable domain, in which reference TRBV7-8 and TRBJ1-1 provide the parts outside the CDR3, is GAGVSQSPRYKVAKRGQDVALRCDPISGHVSLFWYQQALGQGPEFLTYFQNEAQLDKSGLPSDRFFAERPEGSVSTLKIQRTQQEDSAVYLCASSLGPDRGGSAFFGQGTRLTVV.

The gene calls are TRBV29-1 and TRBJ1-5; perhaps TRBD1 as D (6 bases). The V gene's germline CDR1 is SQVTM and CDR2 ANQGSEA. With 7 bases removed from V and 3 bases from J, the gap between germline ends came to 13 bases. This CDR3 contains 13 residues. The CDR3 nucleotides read TGCAGCGCCGTAGGGGGAAACAATCAGCCCCAGCATTTT. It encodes CSAVGGNNQPQHF.

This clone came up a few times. This CDR3 is CASSQGEGATGNTIYF. CDR3 DNA sequence: TGTGCCAGCAGCCAGGGGGAGGGAGCCACCGGAAACACCATATATTTT. The J gene is TRBJ1-3, the V gene TRBV3-1 (or the pseudogene TRBV3-2); perhaps TRBD1 as D (5 bases). This CDR3 is built from 16 residues. CDR1 is LGHDT and CDR2 is YNNKEL in the germline V gene (reference sequence). V was pared by 3 bases and J by 4 bases, with 16 bases between.